Below, 5 T cell receptor beta chains from the same sample are listed, as sequenced in a study of blood T cell repertoires in COVID-19. TCRdb's copy holds only in-frame clones and misses some; the assay was immunoSEQ multiplex PCR. The table lists tens of thousands of clones, 80% of them singletons. Sequenced: peripheral blood. The source of these receptors is a woman between 65 and 79 years old with acute or convalescent COVID-19.

V is TRBV28 and J is TRBJ1-3; TRBD1 matches 9 bases. V trimming: 2 bases; J trimming: 4 bases; junction bases outside the gene matches: 0. CDR3 length: 14 amino acids. Germline V gene sequence: CDR1 MDHEN, CDR2 SYDVKM. The CDR3 coding sequence is TGTGCCAGCAGTTTAGACAGGGGGGGAAACACCATATATTTT. Translating it yields CASSLDRGGNTIYF.

This clone was found once. The chain carries TRBV3-1 (or the pseudogene TRBV3-2) and TRBJ2-6; D is possibly TRBD1 (6 bases). The CDR3 contains 15 residues. V was pared by 4 bases and J by 2 bases, with 9 bases between. Germline V lookup: CDR1 LGHDT, CDR2 YNNKEL (reference sequence). The CDR3 protein is CASSLQGAGANVLTF. For the CDR3, the DNA is TGTGCCAGCAGCCTACAGGGTGCTGGGGCCAACGTCCTGACTTTC.

This clone was seen more than once but under ten times. This chain joins TRBV6-2 or TRBV6-3 and TRBJ1-6; D remains unclear. Germline V gives CDR1 MNHEY, CDR2 SVGEGT. CDR3 length: 12 amino acids. Between the trimmed V and J ends, which lost 2 bases and 9 bases, there was a span of 5 bases. CDR3 protein: CASSYAVSPLHF. CDR3 DNA sequence: TGTGCCAGCAGTTACGCGGTTTCACCCCTCCACTTT.

This clone was counted only a few times. The chain uses TRBV5-1 and TRBJ1-2; a possible D gene is TRBD1 (5 bases). CDR1 SGHRS and CDR2 YFSETQ come from the germline V gene. The ends were cut back, 0 bases at V and 7 bases at J, with 16 bases in the middle. The CDR3 consists of 15 residues. The DNA of the CDR3 is TGCGCCAGCAGCTTGGGGCGGGATGGGGCCGGTGGCTACACCTTC. Translated, it gives CASSLGRDGAGGYTF.

This chain connects TRBV5-4 to TRBJ2-7; TRBD1 aligns across 7 bases. The CDR3 runs 13 residues. Germline CDR1 is SGHNT and CDR2 is YYREEE (reference sequence). Unmatched junction bases numbered 4, after V lost 4 bases and J lost 3 bases. The CDR3 DNA reads TGTGCCAGCAGCACAGACAGGGTCTACGAGCAGTACTTC. Its protein is CASSTDRVYEQYF.